The rows below give T cell receptor beta chains drawn from one sample of a study of blood T cell repertoires in COVID-19. Assay: immunoSEQ multiplex PCR; the TCRdb copy retains only in-frame clones and omits some. The profile shows 90,000 to 140,000 clones, around 81% of them singletons. Sequenced material: peripheral blood. Receptors originate from a woman in her seventies with acute or convalescent COVID-19. The CDR3 runs from the conserved cysteine through the conserved F or W. D genes are given only for firm matches. Part of the rows lack a size; the others show once, few, many or a class for expanded clones.

J gene	V gene	clone size	D gene	CDR3 protein	CDR3 DNA
TRBJ1-6	TRBV28	-	-	CASSLFGQLNNSPLHF	TGTGCCAGCAGTTTATTTGGGCAGTTGAACAATTCACCCCTCCACTTT
TRBJ2-5	TRBV11-2	-	TRBD2	CASSPGTSGGREETQYF	TGTGCCAGCAGCCCAGGGACTAGCGGGGGCCGGGAAGAGACCCAGTACTTC
TRBJ2-1	TRBV19	-	-	CASSWSADASYNEQFF	TGTGCCAGTAGTTGGTCGGCGGATGCCTCCTACAATGAGCAGTTCTTC
TRBJ1-2	TRBV6-2/TRBV6-3	-	TRBD1	CASSYADRGGYTF	TGTGCCAGCAGTTACGCCGACAGGGGCGGCTACACCTTC
TRBJ2-1	TRBV27	once	-	CASSPNAYNEQFF	TGTGCCAGCAGTCCCAATGCCTACAATGAGCAGTTCTTC
TRBJ1-2	TRBV4-1	-	-	CASSQDLAAANYGYTF	TGCGCCAGCAGCCAAGATCTGGCGGCAGCTAACTATGGCTACACCTTC
TRBJ2-1	TRBV9	-	TRBD2	CASSPRLAGSSYNEQFF	TGTGCCAGCAGCCCCCGACTAGCGGGGAGCTCCTACAATGAGCAGTTCTTC
TRBJ2-2	TRBV27	-	-	CASSWSANTGELFF	TGTGCCAGCAGTTGGTCAGCGAACACCGGGGAGCTGTTTTTT
TRBJ2-7	TRBV19	-	-	CASSIGGLVPLYEQYF	TGTGCCAGTAGTATAGGGGGCCTAGTCCCCCTCTACGAGCAGTACTTC
TRBJ2-2	TRBV4-2	-	-	CASSQEQGATVGELFF	TGTGCCAGCAGCCAAGAACAGGGTGCGACCGTAGGGGAGCTGTTTTTT
TRBJ1-5	TRBV19	once	-	CASSARYSNQPQHF	TGTGCCAGTAGTGCCCGCTATAGCAATCAGCCCCAGCATTTT
TRBJ1-3	TRBV6-1	-	-	CASSGPTGFVSGNTIYF	TGTGCCAGCAGTGGACCCACAGGCTTCGTCTCTGGAAACACCATATATTTT
TRBJ1-1	TRBV7-2	-	-	CASSLGGLLNTEAFF	TGTGCCAGCAGCTTAGGGGGACTTCTGAACACTGAAGCTTTCTTT
TRBJ2-1	TRBV10-3	-	-	CAISDYREGNEQFF	TGTGCCATCAGTGATTACAGGGAGGGGAATGAGCAGTTCTTC
TRBJ2-1	TRBV29-1	once	TRBD2	CSVRLAGKSSYNEQFF	TGCAGCGTTAGACTAGCGGGGAAGAGCTCCTACAATGAGCAGTTCTTC
TRBJ2-7	TRBV6-5	-	TRBD1	CASRRQGIYEQYF	TGTGCCAGCCGACGACAGGGAATCTACGAGCAGTACTTC
TRBJ2-1	TRBV7-2	-	TRBD2	CASSQTSGGSLPYNEQFF	TGTGCCAGCAGCCAAACTAGCGGGGGCTCCCTCCCCTACAATGAGCAGTTCTTC
TRBJ2-3	TRBV4-2	-	TRBD2	CASSQAPGLAMDTQYF	TGTGCCAGCAGCCAAGCTCCGGGACTAGCGATGGATACGCAGTATTTT
TRBJ2-2	TRBV7-8	few	TRBD1	CASSLRTGTTGELFF	TGTGCCAGCAGCTTACGGACAGGGACCACCGGGGAGCTGTTTTTT
TRBJ2-6	TRBV7-2	-	TRBD1	CASRPGQGITGANVLTF	TGTGCCAGCAGACCGGGACAGGGAATAACTGGGGCCAACGTCCTGACTTTC
TRBJ1-4	TRBV14	-	TRBD1	CASSLQGHNLATNEKLFF	TGTGCCAGCAGTTTACAGGGGCACAACCTAGCAACTAATGAAAAACTGTTTTTT
TRBJ2-3	TRBV11-2	-	-	CASSPRQRTDTQYF	TGTGCCAGCAGCCCCCGACAGAGAACAGATACGCAGTATTTT
TRBJ1-2	TRBV6-1	-	TRBD1	CASSESGTAYGYTF	TGTGCCAGCAGTGAATCGGGGACAGCTTATGGCTACACCTTC
TRBJ2-2	TRBV6-6	few	-	CASSYSLRHTGELFF	TGTGCCAGCAGTTACTCGCTCAGGCACACCGGGGAGCTGTTTTTT
TRBJ1-1	TRBV15	-	TRBD1	CATSRGPGQGVAEAFF	TGTGCCACCAGCAGGGGACCGGGACAGGGAGTCGCTGAAGCTTTCTTT
TRBJ2-7	TRBV5-1	-	-	CASSPQGYPYEQYF	TGCGCCAGCAGCCCGCAGGGGTACCCCTACGAGCAGTACTTC
TRBJ2-1	TRBV6-5	-	TRBD2	CASRLAGAGEQFF	TGTGCCAGCCGACTAGCGGGAGCGGGTGAGCAGTTCTTC
TRBJ1-1	TRBV28	-	TRBD1	CASSPGQGWGYTEAFF	TGTGCCAGCAGCCCCGGACAGGGGTGGGGGTATACTGAAGCTTTCTTT
TRBJ2-1	TRBV5-5	few	-	CASSLGLGGEQFF	TGTGCCAGCAGCTTGGGTCTAGGGGGAGAGCAGTTCTTC
TRBJ1-5	TRBV10-3	-	TRBD1	CAISTGGQNQPQHF	TGTGCCATCAGTACAGGGGGCCAAAATCAGCCCCAGCATTTT
TRBJ2-2	TRBV6-2/TRBV6-3	-	-	CASSFQGSNTGELFF	TGTGCCAGCAGTTTCCAGGGGAGTAATACCGGGGAGCTGTTTTTT
TRBJ1-5	TRBV19	-	-	CASRPGGAVSNQPQHF	TGTGCCAGTAGGCCGGGGGGCGCGGTTAGCAATCAGCCCCAGCATTTT
TRBJ1-2	TRBV4-3	-	-	CASSQDRRSYGYTF	TGCGCCAGCAGCCAAGATCGGAGGTCCTATGGCTACACCTTC
TRBJ2-5	TRBV9	-	TRBD1	CASSGGAGQGQETQYF	TGTGCCAGCAGCGGCGGGGCGGGACAGGGGCAAGAGACCCAGTACTTC
TRBJ2-3	TRBV4-1	-	TRBD2	CASSQGLAGGFYTDTQYF	TGCGCCAGCAGCCAAGGGTTAGCGGGGGGCTTTTACACAGATACGCAGTATTTT
TRBJ1-5	TRBV19	-	-	CASTGGGGQPQHF	TGTGCCAGTACCGGGGGCGGGGGGCAGCCCCAGCATTTT
TRBJ1-5	TRBV18	-	-	CASSPQGTNGNQPQHF	TGTGCCAGCTCACCACAAGGGACAAACGGCAATCAGCCCCAGCATTTT
TRBJ1-6	TRBV4-3	-	-	CASSQEGAGRYNSPLHF	TGCGCCAGCAGCCAAGAAGGGGCGGGACGTTATAATTCACCCCTCCACTTT
TRBJ1-5	TRBV5-6	-	-	CASSLYDNSNQPQHF	TGTGCCAGCAGCTTGTACGACAATAGCAATCAGCCCCAGCATTTT
TRBJ1-1	TRBV3-1/TRBV3-2	-	-	CASSQLKGVTEAFF	TGTGCCAGCAGCCAACTCAAGGGAGTCACTGAAGCTTTCTTT
TRBJ1-3	TRBV18	-	TRBD1	CASSPARQGLGNTIYF	TGTGCCAGCTCACCGGCAAGACAGGGACTCGGGAACACCATATATTTT
TRBJ1-5	TRBV29-1	-	TRBD1	CSVRQGVDSNQPQHF	TGCAGCGTTAGACAGGGGGTCGATAGCAATCAGCCCCAGCATTTT
TRBJ2-5	TRBV7-9	-	TRBD2	CASSPGTSGGARETQYF	TGTGCCAGCAGCCCCGGGACTAGCGGGGGGGCACGAGAGACCCAGTACTTC
TRBJ1-1	TRBV3-1/TRBV3-2	-	-	CASNRETEAFF	TGTGCCAGCAACAGGGAGACTGAAGCTTTCTTT
TRBJ2-3	TRBV6-2/TRBV6-3	few	TRBD2	CASSLIGGGTDTQYF	TGTGCCAGCAGCCTCATTGGGGGGGGCACAGATACGCAGTATTTT
TRBJ1-1	TRBV19	-	-	CASRSRGISLNTEAFF	TGTGCCAGTAGGTCCAGAGGAATTTCCTTGAACACTGAAGCTTTCTTT
TRBJ1-5	TRBV30	-	TRBD1	CAWSGDRNQPQHF	TGTGCCTGGAGTGGGGACAGAAATCAGCCCCAGCATTTT
TRBJ2-7	TRBV18	-	-	CASSLSPADYEQYF	TGTGCCAGCTCACTTTCCCCGGCGGACTACGAGCAGTACTTC